This TCR beta chain was found in a study of molecular identifiers for immune sequencing clone quantification. This clonotype was seen repeatedly, ten times or more. Its antigen is currently unknown. CDR1 is MDHEN and CDR2 is SYDVKM in the germline V gene. The CDR3 totals 13 residues. With 3 bases removed from V and 4 bases from J, the gap between germline ends came to 9 bases. Study conclusions and caveats: Clones above 20 RNA copies contained over 98% of effector molecules but under 1% of naive ones.

TCRdb fed the PCR reads into MiXCR, producing one record per CDR3 protein. This sample has about half a million distinct CDR3 sequences; around 21% occur once, and the top ten carry around 0.84%. V gene TRBV28 combines with J gene TRBJ1-1; D remains ambiguous. The source material was naive CD8+ T cells from blood, with Jurkat cell RNA spiked in. Subset defined: FACS-sorted CD8+CD4-CCR7+CD45RA+ naive T cells. This clonotype originated in a human donor in good health. Some libraries in this study had Jurkat cell RNA spiked in. The CDR3 coding sequence is TGTGCCAGCAGTTTCCCGGGATTCACTGAAGCTTTCTTT. This sequence encodes CASSFPGFTEAFF. Full variable domain (rest looked up from reference TRBV28 and TRBJ1-1): DVKVTQSSRYLVKRTGEKVFLECVQDMDHENMFWYRQDPGLGLRLIYFSYDVKMKEKGDIPEGYSVSREKKERFSLILESASTNQTSMYLCASSFPGFTEAFFGQGTRLTVV.